This TCR beta chain is drawn from a study of blood T cell repertoires in COVID-19. Study summary: Whether acute or convalescent, the COVID-19 samples came from the United States, Italy and Spain. The analysed material was cDNA or gDNA that came from T cells, B-cell-depleted T cells, or PBMCs.

CDR1 SGHDT and CDR2 YYEEEE come from the germline V gene. V trimming: 7 bases; J trimming: 1 base; junction bases outside the gene matches: 8. The CDR3 has 15 amino acids. Original processing notes: Reference gene primer amplification yielded estimated nucleated cell counts. This table comes from immunoSEQ multiplex PCR, and its TCRdb copy is limited to in-frame clones, with some not included. That table is the source of V, J and clone size, and D and trimming were worked out from the DNA. The profile shows about 250,000 clones, about 84% of them singletons. The sequence came from a woman older than 75 with acute or convalescent COVID-19. V is TRBV5-6 and J is TRBJ2-3; 8 bases are shared with TRBD2. Sequencing input: peripheral blood. CDR3 sequence (DNA): TGTGCCAGCTACGACCTCGGGGGGGGCACAGATACGCAGTATTTT. Translation: CASYDLGGGTDTQYF. Full variable domain (remainder filled in from reference TRBV5-6 and TRBJ2-3): DAGVTQSPTHLIKTRGQQVTLRCSPKSGHDTVSWYQQALGQGPQFIFQYYEEEERQRGNFPDRFSGHQFPNYSSELNVNALLLGDSALYLCASYDLGGGTDTQYFGPGTRLTVL.